The 12 T cell receptor beta chains presented below share a single source sample, sequenced in a study of PD-L1 blockade in urothelial cancer. Profiled with immunoSEQ multiplex PCR; TCRdb holds only in-frame clones, not every one. The sample includes 85,000 to 90,000 clones, 70% to 90% seen only once; the top ten take roughly 0.99%. As for time point: pretreatment peripheral blood. Specimen: PBMCs, collected around atezolizumab (anti-PD-L1) treatment. These receptors were taken from a woman of 80 years or more with urothelial cancer.

The gene calls are TRBV5-1 and TRBJ1-4; 8 bases align to TRBD1. Germline V gives CDR1 SGHRS, CDR2 YFSETQ. The CDR3 has 15 amino acids. Germline trimming cut 4 bases from V and 2 bases from J; bases unmatched to any gene: 4. Written as DNA, the CDR3 is TGCGCCAGCAGCCCGCAGGGGGCGACTAATGAAAAACTGTTTTTT. It translates to CASSPQGATNEKLFF.

The rearrangement uses TRBV2 and TRBJ1-5; D is ambiguous. Germline assignment: CDR1 SNHLY and CDR2 FYNNEI. Trimming pared 2 bases from V and 6 bases from J, leaving 8 bases between. The length of the CDR3 is 13 residues. The CDR3 loop is CASSELSFQPQHF. In DNA form, the CDR3 reads TGTGCCAGCAGTGAACTTTCCTTTCAGCCCCAGCATTTT.

The chain employs TRBV7-2 and TRBJ1-4; TRBD1 matches 7 bases. J was trimmed by 8 bases and V by 5 bases; bases with no gene match: 8. Germline V gene lookup returns CDR1 SGHTA and CDR2 FQGNSA. The CDR3 totals 14 residues. DNA of the CDR3: TGTGCCAGCAGCCGGACAGGTTCACAGGAAAAACTGTTTTTT. Encoded protein: CASSRTGSQEKLFF.

The chain is built from TRBV7-9 and TRBJ2-7; the match to TRBD2 covers 10 bases. Germline CDR1 is SEHNR and CDR2 is FQNEAQ (reference sequence). After removal of 1 base from V and 0 bases from J, the junction contained 6 bases not matched to a gene. The CDR3 is made up of 17 amino acids. DNA for the CDR3: TGTGCCAGCAGCTTAGGGCTAGCGGGAGATTACTCCTACGAGCAGTACTTC. Protein product: CASSLGLAGDYSYEQYF.

The V call is TRBV19, the J call TRBJ2-7; 9 bases agree with TRBD1. Losses at the gene ends were 0 bases for V and 3 bases for J; bases not matched to a gene: 3. The CDR3 loop spans 15 amino acids. The V gene's germline CDR1 is LNHDA and CDR2 SQIVND (reference sequence). The CDR3 sequence: CASSIEGTGSYEQYF. DNA for the CDR3: TGTGCCAGTAGTATAGAGGGGACAGGGAGCTACGAGCAGTACTTC. The whole variable domain, remainder taken from reference TRBV19 and TRBJ2-7, is DGGITQSPKYLFRKEGQNVTLSCEQNLNHDAMYWYRQDPGQGLRLIYYSQIVNDFQKGDIAEGYSVSREKKESFPLTVTSAQKNPTAFYLCASSIEGTGSYEQYFGPGTRLTVT.

The chain joins TRBV25-1 to TRBJ2-7; TRBD2 aligns across 7 bases. This CDR3 is 17 amino acids long. V was clipped by 9 bases and J by 1 base; unmatched bases: 18. CDR1 is MGHDK and CDR2 is SYGVNS in the germline V gene. Here the CDR3 reads CARGGLAGKVKSYEQYF. CDR3 bases: TGTGCCAGGGGAGGGTTAGCAGGGAAGGTCAAGTCCTACGAGCAGTACTTC.

The chain uses TRBV11-1 and TRBJ2-6; 8 bases map to TRBD1. Germline lookup yields CDR1 SGHAT and CDR2 FQDESV (reference sequence). The V and J ends lost 5 bases and 1 base, in that order; junction bases with no gene match: 7. The CDR3 totals 17 residues. The CDR3 DNA sequence: TGTGCCAGCAGCCGGACAGGGCGAGGGTCTGGGGCCAACGTCCTGACTTTC. Translation: CASSRTGRGSGANVLTF.

The rearrangement joins TRBV29-1 to TRBJ2-3, with a possible D match to TRBD1 (6 bases). Per germline, CDR1 SQVTM and CDR2 ANQGSEA. V lost 8 bases to trimming and J lost 2 bases, with 14 bases between them. The CDR3 length is 13 residues. This CDR3 is CSYRALDTDTQYF. The DNA of the CDR3 is TGCAGCTACAGGGCATTGGACACAGATACGCAGTATTTT.

The chain combines TRBV6-6 with TRBJ2-1; 9 bases line up with TRBD1. The length of the CDR3 is 14 residues. V lost 11 bases to trimming and J lost 9 bases; unmatched junction nucleotides: 14. Germline V CDR1 and CDR2: MNHNY, SVGAGI (reference sequence). CDR3 bases: TGTGCCGCCCAACCGGGACAGGGTCTGGTTGAGCAGTTCTTC. This sequence encodes CAAQPGQGLVEQFF.

The chain carries TRBV27 and TRBJ2-3; D might be TRBD2 (7 bases). CDR3 length equals 14 residues. Germline V gene lookup returns CDR1 MNHEY and CDR2 SMNVEV (reference sequence). V was shortened by 2 bases and J by 5 bases, with 11 bases between the two germline ends. This CDR3 is CASSLAGEGDTQYF. In nucleotides, the CDR3 is TGTGCCAGCAGTTTAGCAGGGGAGGGAGATACGCAGTATTTT.

The V gene is TRBV5-1, the J gene TRBJ2-1; 7 nucleotides match TRBD2. The germline gives CDR1 SGHRS, CDR2 YFSETQ. The junction had 6 bases not matched to a gene; V was cut back by 0 bases and J by 0 bases. The length of the CDR3 is 17 residues. CDR3 amino acids: CASSLELAPSSYNEQFF. The CDR3, as DNA: TGCGCCAGCAGCTTGGAACTAGCGCCGAGCTCCTACAATGAGCAGTTCTTC. Full variable domain (rest looked up from reference TRBV5-1 and TRBJ2-1): KAGVTQTPRYLIKTRGQQVTLSCSPISGHRSVSWYQQTPGQGLQFLFEYFSETQRNKGNFPGRFSGRQFSNSRSEMNVSTLELGDSALYLCASSLELAPSSYNEQFFGPGTRLTVL.

The chain links TRBV7-9 to TRBJ1-1; D is unclear. Germline V lookup: CDR1 SEHNR, CDR2 FQNEAQ (reference sequence). This CDR3 is 15 amino acids long. The V end was cut by 6 bases, the J end by 1 base, with 15 bases between. For the CDR3, the DNA is TGTGCCAGCAGTCCCCGTGGCCAATCGAACACTGAAGCTTTCTTT. The encoded protein is CASSPRGQSNTEAFF. The whole variable domain, remainder taken from reference TRBV7-9 and TRBJ1-1, is DTGVSQNPRHKITKRGQNVTFRCDPISEHNRLYWYRQTLGQGPEFLTYFQNEAQLEKSRLLSDRFSAERPKGSFSTLEIQRTEQGDSAMYLCASSPRGQSNTEAFFGQGTRLTVV.